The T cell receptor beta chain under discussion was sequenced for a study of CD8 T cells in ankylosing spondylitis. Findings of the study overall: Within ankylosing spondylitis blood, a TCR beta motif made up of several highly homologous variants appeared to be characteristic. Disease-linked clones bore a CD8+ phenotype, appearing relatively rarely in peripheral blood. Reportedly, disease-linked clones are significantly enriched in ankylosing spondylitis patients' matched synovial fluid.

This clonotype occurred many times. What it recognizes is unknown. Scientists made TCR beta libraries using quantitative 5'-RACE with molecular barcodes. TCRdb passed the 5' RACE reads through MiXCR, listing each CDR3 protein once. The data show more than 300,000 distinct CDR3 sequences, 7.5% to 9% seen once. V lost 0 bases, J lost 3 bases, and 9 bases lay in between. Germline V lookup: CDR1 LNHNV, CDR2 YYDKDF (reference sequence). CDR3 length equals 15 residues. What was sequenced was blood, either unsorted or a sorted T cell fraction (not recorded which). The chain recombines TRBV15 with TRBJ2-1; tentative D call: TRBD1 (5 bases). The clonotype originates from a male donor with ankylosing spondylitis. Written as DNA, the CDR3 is TGTGCCACCAGCAGAGATAGGGGCAACTACAATGAGCAGTTCTTC. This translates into CATSRDRGNYNEQFF.